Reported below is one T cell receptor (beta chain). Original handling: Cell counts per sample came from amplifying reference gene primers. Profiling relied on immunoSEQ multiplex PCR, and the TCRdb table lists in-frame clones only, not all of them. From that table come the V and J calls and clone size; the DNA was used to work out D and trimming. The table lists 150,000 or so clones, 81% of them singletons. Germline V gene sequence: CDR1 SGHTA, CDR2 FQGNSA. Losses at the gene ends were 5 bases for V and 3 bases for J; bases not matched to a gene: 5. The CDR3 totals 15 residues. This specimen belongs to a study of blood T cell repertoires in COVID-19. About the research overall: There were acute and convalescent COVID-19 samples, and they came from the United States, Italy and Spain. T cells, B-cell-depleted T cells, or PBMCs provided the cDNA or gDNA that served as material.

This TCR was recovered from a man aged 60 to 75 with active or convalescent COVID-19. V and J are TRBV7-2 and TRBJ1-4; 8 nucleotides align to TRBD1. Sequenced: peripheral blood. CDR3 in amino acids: CASSPRGLANEKLFF. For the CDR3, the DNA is TGTGCCAGCAGCCCCAGGGGGCTTGCTAATGAAAAACTGTTTTTT.